Listed below are T cell receptor beta chains from one sample, sequenced in a study of T cell changes during pregnancy in multiple sclerosis. Here immunoSEQ multiplex PCR was the method, and the copy in TCRdb shows in-frame clones only, minus some. The sample lists 100,000 or so clones, approximately 95% seen once, with roughly 4% in the top ten. The source material was peripheral blood, sampled in the first trimester of pregnancy. These receptors were obtained from a female donor with multiple sclerosis, enrolled in a pregnancy study. Both conserved end residues are part of each CDR3.

v_gene	CDR3aa
TRBV2	CASSDGLNTEAFF
TRBV18	CASSPPGGLTDTQYF
TRBV2	CASSEAPLTDTQYF
TRBV10-1	CASSGPPWADYGYTF
TRBV6-6	CASTLSGGVMNTEAFF
TRBV7-2	CASSLEGADRGLYEQYF
TRBV4-1	CASSQDRGTDTQYF
TRBV27	CASTIRGGYNEKLFF
TRBV29-1	CSVESGSDYEQYF
TRBV11-2	CASSLTGGSTDTQYF
TRBV6-5	CASSYRGGELFF
TRBV6-5	CASSYNSNSNQPQHF
TRBV29-1	CSAVTRTPQGKGYTEAFF
TRBV6-1	CASSENGYSNQPQHF
TRBV16	CASSQSGQLYGYTF
TRBV27	CASSLTGGGETQYF
TRBV7-8	CASSNIFGTSGGGHNEQFF
TRBV5-6	CASSLGYRGSTDTQYF
TRBV5-1	CASSNGTPQETQYF
TRBV19	CASRRRSLGDEQYF
TRBV14	CASSQGKGGNYGYTF
TRBV5-1	CASSVGQTNTEAFF
TRBV6-1	CASSDLAQGYTF
TRBV9	CASSANTGGTEAFF
TRBV9	CASSVASRETQYF
TRBV25-1	CASRSTGGSTDTQYF
TRBV9	CASSVGGQGFYGYTF
TRBV14	CASSQHLGQGNTGELFF
TRBV7-2	CASSLWERGGGGKTQYF